Reported below is one T cell receptor beta chain. Its antigen is currently unknown. Vbeta (60) and Jbeta (13) primers were used in the PCR. Some clones are missing from TCRdb's copy, which holds only in-frame ones; the method was immunoSEQ multiplex PCR. Of 62,000 or so clones listed, roughly 83% are singletons. Per the germline V gene, CDR1 is MNHNY and CDR2 is SVGAGI (reference sequence). V lost 2 bases and J 7 bases, leaving 9 bases between the germline ends. The CDR3 is 12 amino acids. The sample is drawn from a study of cytomegalovirus exposure and HLA in healthy donors. Points from the study as a whole: TCR beta V segments were, for the most part, productive about 90% or about 30% of the time in an earlier analysis. The classifier reportedly diagnosed cytomegalovirus status with high sensitivity and specificity.

The origin of this receptor is a young man in good health and CMV-seronegative. V and J are TRBV6-6 and TRBJ2-7; perhaps TRBD2 as D (6 bases). The specimen was PBMCs. CDR3 nucleotides: TGTGCCAGCAGTTACCCGGGGGATGAGCAGTACTTC. Translated, it gives CASSYPGDEQYF.